These T cell receptor beta chains were read from a single sample in a study of blood T cells in healthy people across ages. TCRdb passed the 5' RACE reads through MiXCR, listing each CDR3 protein once. The table lists 1.5 million to 2 million distinct CDR3 sequences, under 30% of them singletons. Material for sequencing was blood. The receptors were sampled from a woman aged 30 to 39 in good health. The CDR3 runs from the conserved cysteine through the conserved F or W. The D gene is left open where the match is weak. A clone size is listed for some rows: how often the clone was seen (once, few, many), or a class if it is expanded.

V,size,J,D,DNA,CDR3
TRBV29-1,NA,TRBJ2-2,TRBD1,TGCAGCGTTCCGGGACAGGGGGCTTCAAGGGGGGAGCTGTTTTTT,CSVPGQGASRGELFF
TRBV11-2,NA,TRBJ1-5,TRBD1,TGTGCCAGCAGCTTAGGGGACAGGCCTAATCAGCCCCAGCATTTT,CASSLGDRPNQPQHF
TRBV3-1,NA,TRBJ2-3,NA,TGTGCCAGCAGCAAGATGCGGTATGACACAGATACGCAGTATTTT,CASSKMRYDTDTQYF
TRBV24-1,NA,TRBJ2-7,NA,TGTGCCACCAGGCCGGCGGCTAGCTACGAGCAGTACTTC,CATRPAASYEQYF
TRBV20-1,once,TRBJ1-1,NA,TGCAGTGCTAAGAGGACAGAGAACACTGAAGCTTTCTTT,CSAKRTENTEAFF
TRBV24-1,few,TRBJ1-1,TRBD1,TGTGCCACCAGTGATACGCCGGGACAGGGGGGGCTCCCTGAAGCTTTCTTT,CATSDTPGQGGLPEAFF
TRBV5-1,NA,TRBJ2-1,NA,TGCGCCAGCAGCTTTGCTAGCGATCAAAATGAGCAGTTCTTC,CASSFASDQNEQFF
TRBV6-5,NA,TRBJ1-2,NA,TGTGCCAGCAGTTACTCTGGGGGCGCGAGAGGCTACACCTTC,CASSYSGGARGYTF
TRBV5-1,few,TRBJ2-3,TRBD2,TGCGCCAGCAGCTCAGCGGGGGGGATGACAGATACGCAGTATTTT,CASSSAGGMTDTQYF
TRBV27,few,TRBJ2-7,TRBD1,TGTGCCAGCAGCCGGACAGGGTGGTACGAGCAGTACTTC,CASSRTGWYEQYF
TRBV7-9,NA,TRBJ2-3,NA,TGTGCCAGCAGGACTCAGGGAACAGATACGCAGTATTTT,CASRTQGTDTQYF
TRBV12-3/TRBV12-4,NA,TRBJ1-6,NA,TGTGCCAGCAGTCTATTGACAGGCAGGAATTCACCCCTCCACTTT,CASSLLTGRNSPLHF
TRBV20-1,NA,TRBJ2-4,TRBD2,TGCAGTGCTAGATCGCGGGAGGTCAGCTCCTACAATGAGCAGTACTTC,CSARSREVSSYNEQYF
TRBV20-1,NA,TRBJ1-4,NA,TGCAGTGCTTTAACGACGGGGATGAATGAAAAACTGTTTTTT,CSALTTGMNEKLFF
TRBV5-4,many,TRBJ2-5,TRBD2,TGTGCCAGCACCCTAACCCTAGCGGATCAAGAGACCCAGTACTTC,CASTLTLADQETQYF
TRBV12-3/TRBV12-4,NA,TRBJ1-1,TRBD1,TGTGCCAGCAGAGCCCCCGGGACAGGGACTGAAGCTTTCTTT,CASRAPGTGTEAFF
TRBV7-6,NA,TRBJ1-5,NA,TGTGCCAGCAGCATGTGGGGCAATCAGCCCCAGCATTTT,CASSMWGNQPQHF
TRBV5-6,few,TRBJ1-2,TRBD1,TGTGCCAGCAGCGGGGGGACAGGGGAGTCGGGCTACACCTTC,CASSGGTGESGYTF
TRBV12-5,NA,TRBJ1-1,TRBD1,TGTGCTAGTGGGAGGCAGACAGGGGCGAACACTGAAGCTTTCTTT,CASGRQTGANTEAFF
TRBV10-3,NA,TRBJ1-2,NA,TGTGCCATCAGTGAGATCGCCAGGACTAACTATGGCTACACCTTC,CAISEIARTNYGYTF
TRBV27,many,TRBJ2-7,NA,TGTGCCAGCAGTTTAGGGGGAGGTTACGTCTACGAGCAGTACTTC,CASSLGGGYVYEQYF
TRBV20-1,NA,TRBJ2-3,NA,TGCAGTGTAGCGTTCACAGATACGCAGTATTTT,CSVAFTDTQYF
TRBV2,NA,TRBJ2-7,TRBD1,TGTGCCAGCAAGGGACAGGGGGCCGCGCAGTACTTC,CASKGQGAAQYF
TRBV2,NA,TRBJ2-7,NA,TGTGCCAGCAGGGAGGAACAGACCTCCTACGAGCAGTACTTC,CASREEQTSYEQYF
TRBV2,NA,TRBJ2-5,NA,TGTGCCAGCAGTGGGGCGGGACCGCACCAAGAGACCCAGTACTTC,CASSGAGPHQETQYF
TRBV6-5,few,TRBJ1-5,NA,TGTGCCAGCAGTTACTCGGACGCCGGGCCCCAGCATTTT,CASSYSDAGPQHF
TRBV27,many,TRBJ2-7,TRBD2,TGTGCCAGCATGGGCGGGGGCTCCTACGAGCAGTACTTC,CASMGGGSYEQYF
TRBV3-1,NA,TRBJ2-7,NA,TGTGCCAGCAGTCCTCACGGGCTAGACTACGAGCAGTACTTC,CASSPHGLDYEQYF
TRBV5-1,NA,TRBJ1-4,NA,TGCGCCAGCAGCTTGTCCGGGAATGAAAAACTGTTTTTT,CASSLSGNEKLFF
TRBV11-2,NA,TRBJ1-6,TRBD1,TGTGCCAGCAGCCCGCGGGACAGGTGGAATTCACCCCTCCACTTT,CASSPRDRWNSPLHF
TRBV27,few,TRBJ1-2,NA,TGTGCCAGCAGTTCCCCGGACAGCCATGGCTACACCTTC,CASSSPDSHGYTF
TRBV5-1,NA,TRBJ1-6,TRBD1,TGCGCCAGCAGCTGGGGACAGGTAGCATCACCCCTCCACTTT,CASSWGQVASPLHF
TRBV30,few,TRBJ2-6,NA,TGTGCCTGGAGTAAGGATGGGGCCAACGTCCTGACTTTC,CAWSKDGANVLTF
TRBV6-6,few,TRBJ2-2,TRBD2,TGTGCCAGCAGTTCGCTCACCGGGACTACGAACACCGGGGAGCTGTTTTTT,CASSSLTGTTNTGELFF
TRBV29-1,NA,TRBJ2-7,NA,TGCAGCGTTTATCCGGGGAATCCAGTTCAGGGGACCTACGAGCAGTACTTC,CSVYPGNPVQGTYEQYF
TRBV7-2,NA,TRBJ2-7,TRBD1,TGTGCCAGCAGCTCTAGCCAGGGGGCCTACGAGCAGTACTTC,CASSSSQGAYEQYF
TRBV11-2,NA,TRBJ2-3,TRBD2,TGTGCCAGCAGCTCCCTTAGCGGGAGGAGGGGTACGCAGTATTTT,CASSSLSGRRGTQYF
TRBV29-1,many,TRBJ2-7,NA,TGCAGCGTTGAGTCTCTCTCCTACGAGCAGTACTTC,CSVESLSYEQYF
TRBV14,many,TRBJ2-4,NA,TGTGCCAGCAGCTATCTAGTTGAAAACATTCAGTACTTC,CASSYLVENIQYF
TRBV28,NA,TRBJ2-1,NA,TGTGCCAGCAGTCAAGAGAAGTGGGGGGGCACCTACAATGAGCAGTTCTTC,CASSQEKWGGTYNEQFF
TRBV29-1,NA,TRBJ2-3,NA,TGCAGCGTTGATGCCACTACGCAGTATTTT,CSVDATTQYF
TRBV28,few,TRBJ2-1,TRBD2,TGTGCCAGCAGTTTAGCGGGGGGATACACTGAGCAGTTCTTC,CASSLAGGYTEQFF
TRBV5-6,NA,TRBJ2-2,NA,TGTGCCAGCAGCTTGGGTCCAGGGACCTACACCGGGGAGCTGTTTTTT,CASSLGPGTYTGELFF
TRBV5-1,many,TRBJ2-7,TRBD2,TGCGCCAGCAGCTTGATGCTAGCGGGAGTTTACGAGCAGTACTTC,CASSLMLAGVYEQYF
TRBV7-9,few,TRBJ2-5,NA,TGTGCCAGCAGCCCGGGCGCTATAGAGACCCAGTACTTC,CASSPGAIETQYF
TRBV12-1,many,TRBJ1-4,NA,TGTGCCAGCAGCCAGGGACAGAAGAATGAAAAACTGTTTTTT,CASSQGQKNEKLFF
TRBV3-1,NA,TRBJ1-2,NA,TGTGCCAGCAGCCAAGTTGACCCCAGGGACGGCTACACCTTC,CASSQVDPRDGYTF
TRBV7-2,NA,TRBJ2-1,TRBD2,TGTGCCAGCAGCTTCGAGGGACTAGCGTACTCCTACAATGAGCAGTTCTTC,CASSFEGLAYSYNEQFF
TRBV12-5,few,TRBJ2-7,NA,TGTGCTAGTGGTTTGGTATCAAGCCCTAACTACGAGCAGTACTTC,CASGLVSSPNYEQYF
TRBV7-2,many,TRBJ2-1,NA,TGTGCCAGCAGCTTTAGCCGGGGGCGATACAATGAGCAGTTCTTC,CASSFSRGRYNEQFF
TRBV7-9,NA,TRBJ1-1,NA,TGTGCCAGCAGCTTAGGGGAGATCTTCCCAGCTTTCTTT,CASSLGEIFPAFF
TRBV12-3/TRBV12-4,few,TRBJ1-6,NA,TGTGCCAGCACCTTATGGGGGAATACGTCACCCCTCCACTTT,CASTLWGNTSPLHF
TRBV6-2/TRBV6-3,few,TRBJ2-1,TRBD1,TGTGCCAGCAACCCCAGGGGGATCGGTCAAGCCAATGAGCAGTTCTTC,CASNPRGIGQANEQFF
TRBV5-1,NA,TRBJ2-7,NA,TGCGCCAGCAGCCCCACGCTCCCAGACACCTACGAGCAGTACTTC,CASSPTLPDTYEQYF
TRBV30,NA,TRBJ1-5,NA,TGTGCCTGGAGTGTCAACAGCGTGGGCAATCAGCCCCAGCATTTT,CAWSVNSVGNQPQHF
TRBV3-1,few,TRBJ2-6,TRBD2,TGTGCCAGCAGCCAAGGGGGGGGTCCAGGGGCCAACGTCCTGACTTTC,CASSQGGGPGANVLTF
TRBV5-1,NA,TRBJ2-7,NA,TGCGCCAGCAGCTTGGCCGAGGGCACCCGGGGCGAGCAGTACTTC,CASSLAEGTRGEQYF
TRBV11-2,NA,TRBJ2-1,TRBD1,TGTGCCAGCAGCTCGCACGGGACAGATAGCAGTGAGCAGTTCTTC,CASSSHGTDSSEQFF
TRBV3-1,few,TRBJ2-3,NA,TGTGCCAGCAGCCAAGAAGGCAGGGTCACAGATACGCAGTATTTT,CASSQEGRVTDTQYF
TRBV7-9,NA,TRBJ1-1,NA,TGTGCCAGCAGCTTAGCCGGCGCGGGGGGCACTGAAGCTTTCTTT,CASSLAGAGGTEAFF